The 31 T cell receptor beta chains below come from one sample, sequenced in a study of T cell repertoires in cytomegalovirus infection. No cognate antigen is known for these TCRs. TCRdb ran MiXCR on the reads and lists one entry per CDR3 protein. The table includes fewer than 85,000 distinct CDR3 sequences, about 44% detected once. The sample consisted of CD8+ T cells from cultured PBMCs, taken from culture after CMV antigen stimulation. These receptors originate from a human donor in good health (CMV status not recorded). Some clones in this sample may be carry-over from other donors' samples.

The chain is built from TRBV18 and TRBJ1-5; D gene unclear. CDR3 length: 15 amino acids. The V end was cut by 1 base, the J end by 3 bases, with 10 bases between. The germline CDR1 and CDR2 sequences are KGHSH and LQKENI. CDR3: CASSPQVGNNQPQHF. CDR3 DNA sequence: TGTGCCAGCTCACCACAGGTGGGAAACAATCAGCCCCAGCATTTT.

This clonotype showed up just a few times. The V call is TRBV11-3, the J call TRBJ2-1; D uncertain. The V and J ends lost 3 bases and 5 bases respectively, with 11 bases between them. CDR3 length equals 14 residues. Germline V CDR1 and CDR2: SGHNT, YENEEA. CDR3 residues: CASSLNSWDNEQFF. The CDR3 bases are TGTGCCAGCAGCTTGAATAGTTGGGACAATGAGCAGTTCTTC. Based on the CDR3 plus reference TRBV11-3 and TRBJ2-1, the full variable domain is EAGVVQSPRYKIIEKKQPVAFWCNPISGHNTLYWYLQNLGQGPELLIRYENEEAVDDSQLPKDRFSAERLKGVDSTLKIQPAELGDSAVYLCASSLNSWDNEQFFGPGTRLTVL.

The chain links TRBV9 to TRBJ2-5; the D gene is possibly TRBD1 (6 bases). Germline lookup yields CDR1 SGDLS and CDR2 YYNGEE. V lost 1 base to trimming and J lost 6 bases, with 16 bases between them. The length of the CDR3 is 15 residues. The CDR3 sequence: CASSVTGKVGKTQYF. CDR3 DNA: TGTGCCAGCAGCGTAACAGGGAAGGTGGGAAAGACCCAGTACTTC.

V usage is TRBV7-9 and J usage is TRBJ2-1; 13 bases map to TRBD2. Trimming at V came to 4 bases and at J to 7 bases, leaving 4 bases not matched to a gene. Looked up from germline, CDR1 is SEHNR and CDR2 is FQNEAQ (reference sequence). There are 15 residues in the CDR3. CDR3 bases: TGTGCCAGCAGCTCTGGACTAGCGGGAGTAAATGAGCAGTTCTTC. Its protein is CASSSGLAGVNEQFF.

A few counts support this clonotype. The chain couples TRBV7-6 to TRBJ2-7; 7 positions agree with TRBD2. Germline CDR1 SGHVS, CDR2 FNYEAQ. Trimming cost V 3 bases and J 3 bases; bases outside gene matches: 8. This CDR3 comprises 15 residues. The CDR3 region is CASSLARGELYEQYF. CDR3 nucleotides: TGTGCCAGCAGCTTGGCCCGGGGGGAACTCTACGAGCAGTACTTC.

J is TRBJ2-7 and V is TRBV7-3; perhaps TRBD1 as D (7 bases). This CDR3 is 15 amino acids long. Germline loops: CDR1 SGHTA, CDR2 FQGTGA. V was trimmed by 5 bases and J by 4 bases, leaving 18 bases between them. CDR3 sequence: CASSPQGGDGYEQYF. In nucleotides, the CDR3 is TGTGCCAGCAGCCCCCAGGGGGGAGACGGTTACGAGCAGTACTTC.

The chain joins TRBV27 to TRBJ1-6; TRBD1 is a possible D gene (6 bases). The CDR3 extends over 14 amino acids. Trimming pared 3 bases from V and 7 bases from J, leaving 10 bases between. Germline values: CDR1 MNHEY, CDR2 SMNVEV (reference sequence). This CDR3 reads CASSFGQRNSPLHF. The CDR3 coding sequence is TGTGCCAGCAGTTTCGGACAGAGAAATTCACCCCTCCACTTT.

The chain links TRBV2 to TRBJ2-1; D is undetermined. Trimming left V 2 bases short and J 6 bases short, with 20 bases between. This CDR3 is built from 17 residues. The germline V gene encodes CDR1 SNHLY and CDR2 FYNNEI. The CDR3 coding sequence is TGTGCCAGCAGTGAATCGATGCTAAGAGGCTCGTCCAATGAGCAGTTCTTC. This codes for CASSESMLRGSSNEQFF.

This chain connects TRBV12-3 or TRBV12-4 to TRBJ1-5; no clear D gene. The CDR3 length is 12 residues. Deletions cut 5 bases from V and 6 bases from J, with 8 bases between. The CDR3 loop reads CASSPLPQPQHF. CDR3 nucleotides: TGTGCCAGCAGTCCCTTACCTCAGCCCCAGCATTTT.

In DNA form, the CDR3 reads TGTGCCAGCAGCCAAGATTCGATAAGGGGTTACGAGCAGTACTTC. It specifies CASSQDSIRGYEQYF. V and J are TRBV14 and TRBJ2-7; tentatively, D is TRBD1 (5 bases). V shed 0 bases and J shed 4 bases, with 13 bases lying between them. The length of the CDR3 is 15 residues. Germline values: CDR1 SGHDN, CDR2 FVKESK.

This clonotype appeared many times. Here the CDR3 reads CASSANAGYSNQPQHF. The DNA for the CDR3 is TGTGCCAGCAGCGCTAATGCCGGTTATAGCAATCAGCCCCAGCATTTT. The chain carries TRBV11-2 and TRBJ1-5; the D is unclear. Germline loops: CDR1 SGHAT, CDR2 FQNNGV. The V and J ends lost 5 bases and 0 bases respectively, with 14 bases between them. This CDR3 spans 16 amino acids.

The rearrangement uses TRBV15 and TRBJ2-5, with D perhaps TRBD2 (7 bases). Germline V lookup: CDR1 LNHNV, CDR2 YYDKDF (reference sequence). Trimming took off 9 bases at V and 7 bases at J, with 18 bases between the two ends. The CDR3 has 13 residues. CDR3 nucleotide sequence: TGTGCCACAGGTAGCGTGGGAGGGGGGACCCAGTACTTC. Its protein product is CATGSVGGGTQYF.

V and J are TRBV2 and TRBJ2-7; 7 nucleotides agree with TRBD1. Looked up from germline, CDR1 is SNHLY and CDR2 is FYNNEI. Unmatched junction bases numbered 14, after V lost 3 bases and J lost 0 bases. CDR3 length equals 18 residues. The CDR3 DNA reads as TGTGCCAGCAGTGATAATGGGGTGGGACAGATCCTCTCCTACGAGCAGTACTTC. It encodes CASSDNGVGQILSYEQYF. Complete variable domain (other parts from reference TRBV2 and TRBJ2-7): EPEVTQTPSHQVTQMGQEVILRCVPISNHLYFYWYRQILGQKVEFLVSFYNNEISEKSEIFDDQFSVERPDGSNFTLKIRSTKLEDSAMYFCASSDNGVGQILSYEQYFGPGTRLTVT.

This rearrangement joins TRBV27 to TRBJ2-5; the D gene is possibly TRBD2 (7 bases). This CDR3 region has 13 residues. V was cut by 6 bases and J by 7 bases, with 15 bases left in between. CDR1 is MNHEY, CDR2 SMNVEV, per germline (reference sequence). The CDR3 sequence: CASSPEGGGTQYF. The CDR3, as DNA: TGTGCCAGCAGCCCCGAAGGGGGGGGGACCCAGTACTTC.

In its sample, this clonotype was seen a few times. The genes are TRBV28 and TRBJ2-5; D is uncertain. Germline assignment: CDR1 MDHEN and CDR2 SYDVKM. V gave up 6 bases and J gave up 3 bases, with 17 bases separating them. This CDR3 spans 15 amino acids. The CDR3: CASSNRRQSEETQYF. Here the CDR3 DNA reads TGTGCCAGCAGCAACCGTCGCCAATCCGAAGAGACCCAGTACTTC.

This clonotype was seen a few times. The V and J genes are TRBV7-6 and TRBJ2-7, with 8 bases matching TRBD1. Germline V gives CDR1 SGHVS, CDR2 FNYEAQ. V was pared by 1 base and J by 3 bases, with 5 bases of the junction left unmatched. This CDR3 is 15 amino acids long. The CDR3 loop is CASSLEQGGNYEQYF. CDR3 bases: TGTGCCAGCAGCTTAGAACAGGGGGGCAACTACGAGCAGTACTTC.

This clonotype has only a few counts. The chain joins TRBV7-8 to TRBJ1-1, with D uncertain. V was clipped by 5 bases and J by 7 bases, with 26 bases between them. Germline V lookup: CDR1 SGHVS, CDR2 FQNEAQ. CDR3 length: 17 amino acids. CDR3 sequence reads: CASSVQVFDETLLEAFF. The CDR3 DNA sequence: TGTGCCAGCAGCGTTCAAGTATTTGACGAGACCCTCCTTGAAGCTTTCTTT.

The rearrangement uses TRBV7-3 and TRBJ2-1, with TRBD1 matching 7 bases. Germline V gene sequence: CDR1 SGHTA, CDR2 FQGTGA. The junction had 7 bases not matched to a gene; V was cut back by 2 bases and J by 3 bases. This CDR3 comprises 16 residues. The CDR3, as DNA: TGTGCCAGCAGCTTAGGCACAGGGGCCCTCTACAATGAGCAGTTCTTC. It is translated as CASSLGTGALYNEQFF. Combining the CDR3 with reference TRBV7-3 and TRBJ2-1 gives the whole variable domain GAGVSQTPSNKVTEKGKYVELRCDPISGHTALYWYRQSLGQGPEFLIYFQGTGAADDSGLPNDRFFAVRPEGSVSTLKIQRTERGDSAVYLCASSLGTGALYNEQFFGPGTRLTVL.

V is TRBV7-6 and J is TRBJ2-3, with 7 positions matching TRBD2. In germline, CDR1 is SGHVS, CDR2 FNYEAQ. The V segment lost 4 bases and the J segment 2 bases; nucleotides outside the gene matches: 6. The CDR3 is made up of 15 amino acids. The CDR3 sequence: CASSYGGGPTDTQYF. CDR3 nucleotide sequence: TGTGCCAGCAGCTACGGGGGAGGGCCCACAGATACGCAGTATTTT.

The chain combines TRBV27 with TRBJ2-3; D is possibly TRBD1 (6 bases). V lost 6 bases, J lost 0 bases, and 10 bases lay in between. The V gene's germline CDR1 is MNHEY and CDR2 SMNVEV (reference sequence). CDR3 length equals 14 residues. The CDR3: CASRGTPSTDTQYF. The CDR3 DNA reads TGTGCCAGCAGGGGGACACCTAGCACAGATACGCAGTATTTT.

The DNA for the CDR3 is TGTGCCAGCAGCCCCGGACTAGCGGGAGTTTCTTTCTACAATGAGCAGTTCTTC. Encoded protein: CASSPGLAGVSFYNEQFF. The rearrangement uses TRBV7-8 and TRBJ2-1, with 13 positions matching TRBD2. CDR1 is SGHVS and CDR2 is FQNEAQ in the germline V gene. The CDR3 extends over 18 amino acids. V lost 5 bases, J lost 3 bases, and 10 bases stayed unmatched.

This clonotype has a handful of counts. The V call is TRBV11-2, the J call TRBJ1-6; D call uncertain. The CDR3 covers 14 residues. CDR1 SGHAT and CDR2 FQNNGV come from the germline V gene. The V end lost 3 bases, the J end lost 5 bases, and 8 bases lay between the germline ends. The DNA of the CDR3 is TGTGCCAGCAGCTTGTGGGAAAATAATTCACCCCTCCACTTT. Translation gives CASSLWENNSPLHF.

In this sample, this clonotype turned up a few times. The chain couples TRBV7-9 to TRBJ1-5; 9 positions match TRBD1. CDR3 size: 14 residues. Germline V CDR1 and CDR2: SEHNR, FQNEAQ (reference sequence). Trimming took 1 base from V and 5 from J; bases not matched to a gene: 0. CDR3: CASSLGTGDQPQHF. The CDR3 bases are TGTGCCAGCAGCTTAGGGACAGGGGATCAGCCCCAGCATTTT.

The CDR3 loop is CASSFVSSNQPQHF. CDR3 DNA sequence: TGTGCCAGCAGCTTCGTCTCGAGCAATCAGCCCCAGCATTTT. The chain links TRBV7-9 to TRBJ1-5; D is unresolved. The CDR3 covers 14 residues. Trimming cost V 3 bases and J 1 base, with 7 bases left between them. Germline V gene data show CDR1 as SEHNR and CDR2 as FQNEAQ (reference sequence). The entire variable domain, with the rest obtained from reference TRBV7-9 and TRBJ1-5, is as follows: DTGVSQNPRHKITKRGQNVTFRCDPISEHNRLYWYRQTLGQGPEFLTYFQNEAQLEKSRLLSDRFSAERPKGSFSTLEIQRTEQGDSAMYLCASSFVSSNQPQHFGDGTRLSIL.

The V and J genes are TRBV12-3 or TRBV12-4 and TRBJ2-1, with D tentatively TRBD2 (5 bases). The CDR3 has 14 residues. Trimming removed 5 bases from V and 4 bases from J, with 12 bases in between. The CDR3 spells CASSPETGYNEQFF. The CDR3 DNA reads TGTGCCAGCAGTCCAGAGACGGGATACAATGAGCAGTTCTTC.

In this sample, this clonotype turned up a few times. The CDR3 here is CASSWGPPGYGYTF. The CDR3 DNA follows: TGTGCCAGCAGTTGGGGGCCGCCGGGCTATGGCTACACCTTC. The chain joins TRBV12-3 or TRBV12-4 to TRBJ1-2; a weak D match, TRBD1 (6 bases). V was cut by 4 bases and J by 4 bases, with 13 bases left in between. This CDR3 comprises 14 residues.

V gene TRBV6-1 combines with J gene TRBJ1-1; D might be TRBD1 (6 bases). V was clipped by 6 bases and J by 3 bases, with 11 bases between them. The CDR3 contains 13 residues. CDR1 and CDR2 (germline): MNHNS, SASEGT. CDR3 protein: CASRRAGDTEAFF. Here the CDR3 DNA reads TGTGCCAGCAGAAGGGCAGGGGACACTGAAGCTTTCTTT.

This clonotype turned up a few times. The chain couples TRBV4-1 to TRBJ2-7, with D possibly matching TRBD2 (5 bases). The CDR3 covers 14 residues. V lost 4 bases to trimming and J lost 2 bases, with 12 bases between them. Germline CDR1 reads MGHRA; CDR2 reads YSYEKL. The CDR3: CASSLGLEAYEQYF. CDR3 DNA: TGCGCCAGCAGCCTCGGACTGGAGGCCTACGAGCAGTACTTC.

This clonotype was picked up a small number of times. J is TRBJ2-6 and V is TRBV6-7; TRBD1 matches at 7 bases. TRBV6-7 is assigned to the ORF class and has an uncertain function. Unmatched junction bases numbered 12, after V lost 7 bases and J lost 0 bases. The CDR3 is 18 amino acids. CDR3 region: CASNLSGTESSGANVLTF. Written as DNA, the CDR3 is TGTGCCAGCAATCTTTCCGGGACAGAGAGCTCTGGGGCCAACGTCCTGACTTTC.

The chain is built from TRBV7-4 and TRBJ2-5; possible D gene TRBD2, 6 bases. The CDR3 contains 15 residues. Trimming pared 4 bases from V and 2 bases from J, leaving 14 bases between. Germline V gives CDR1 SGHVT, CDR2 SQSDAQ. CDR3 DNA sequence: TGTGCCAGCAGCTCCGGCCGGGACTTTCAAGAGACCCAGTACTTC. Its translation: CASSSGRDFQETQYF.

This clonotype was seen more than once but under ten times. This chain uses TRBV12-3 or TRBV12-4 with TRBJ1-5; no clear D gene. Trimming took 7 bases from V and 3 from J, leaving 7 bases between them. The CDR3 runs 12 residues. The CDR3 region is CASTHLNQPQHF. CDR3 sequence (DNA): TGTGCCAGCACCCATCTCAATCAGCCCCAGCATTTT.